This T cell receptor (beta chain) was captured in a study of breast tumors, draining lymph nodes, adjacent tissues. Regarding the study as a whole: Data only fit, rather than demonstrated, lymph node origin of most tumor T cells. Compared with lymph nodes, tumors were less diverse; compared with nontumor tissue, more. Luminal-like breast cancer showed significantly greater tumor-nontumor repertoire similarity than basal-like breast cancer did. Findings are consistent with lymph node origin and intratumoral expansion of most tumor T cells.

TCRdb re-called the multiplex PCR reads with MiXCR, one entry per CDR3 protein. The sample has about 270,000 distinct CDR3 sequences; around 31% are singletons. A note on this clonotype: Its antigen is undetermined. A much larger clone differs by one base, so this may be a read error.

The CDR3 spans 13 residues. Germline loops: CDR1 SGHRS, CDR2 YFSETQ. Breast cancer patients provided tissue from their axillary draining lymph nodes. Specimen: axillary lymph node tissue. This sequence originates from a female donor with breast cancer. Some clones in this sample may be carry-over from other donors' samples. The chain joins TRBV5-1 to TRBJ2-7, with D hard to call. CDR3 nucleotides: TGCGCCAGCAGAACTCTAGTTTCCTACGAGCGGTACTTC. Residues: CASRTLVSYERYF.